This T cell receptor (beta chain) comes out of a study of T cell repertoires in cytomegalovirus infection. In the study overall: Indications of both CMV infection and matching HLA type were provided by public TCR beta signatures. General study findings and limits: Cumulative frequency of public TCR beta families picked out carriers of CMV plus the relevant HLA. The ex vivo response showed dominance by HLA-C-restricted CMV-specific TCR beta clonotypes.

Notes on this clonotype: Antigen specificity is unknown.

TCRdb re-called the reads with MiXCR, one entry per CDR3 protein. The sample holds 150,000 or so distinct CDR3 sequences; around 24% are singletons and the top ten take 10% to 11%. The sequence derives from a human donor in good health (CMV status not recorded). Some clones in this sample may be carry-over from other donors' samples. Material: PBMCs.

The CDR3, as DNA: TGTGCCAGCAGCTTGATATCCAATGAGCAGTTCTTC. Translating it yields CASSLISNEQFF. V and J are TRBV5-4 and TRBJ2-1; no firm D call. Trimming pared 1 base from V and 6 bases from J, leaving 5 bases between. The germline gives CDR1 SGHNT, CDR2 YYREEE (reference sequence). This CDR3 has 12 residues.